These 13 T cell receptor beta chains were sequenced from one sample in a study of radiotherapy plus CTLA-4 blockade in lung cancer. Using immunoSEQ multiplex PCR, the repertoire was profiled, and TCRdb retains in-frame clones only, with some absent. Among tens of thousands of clones, around 72% were seen once, and the ten largest hold about an eighth. The material sequenced was peripheral blood, taken from a patient treated with radiotherapy plus ipilimumab. These receptors came from a human donor with non-small cell lung cancer that progressed on radiotherapy plus ipilimumab.

The genes are TRBV7-2 and TRBJ2-2, with a weak D call TRBD1 (6 bases). Germline V lookup: CDR1 SGHTA, CDR2 FQGNSA. This CDR3 contains 14 residues. The germline V and J ends were trimmed by 5 bases and 4 bases, with 11 bases remaining between them. The CDR3 nucleotides read TGTGCCAGCAGCACAGGGCTCGGCACCGGGGAGCTGTTTTTT. It yields the protein CASSTGLGTGELFF.

This rearrangement joins TRBV23-1 to TRBJ1-4; 7 bases map to TRBD1. TRBV23-1 is labeled an ORF, and its function is uncertain. V was pared by 8 bases and J by 1 base, with 13 bases of the junction left unmatched. The CDR3 is 17 residues long. CDR3 sequence: CASLPKWDSQTNEKLFF. The DNA for the CDR3 is TGCGCCAGCCTGCCGAAATGGGACAGTCAAACTAATGAAAAACTGTTTTTT.

CDR3 protein: CASTGSRQANYEQYF. DNA of the CDR3: TGTGCCAGCACCGGCTCCCGACAGGCTAACTACGAGCAGTACTTC. The chain uses TRBV6-5 and TRBJ2-7, with D perhaps TRBD1 (6 bases). Trimming pared 7 bases from V and 3 bases from J, leaving 19 bases between. The germline gives CDR1 MNHEY, CDR2 SVGAGI. This CDR3 is built from 15 residues.

The V and J genes are TRBV10-1 and TRBJ1-1, with TRBD1 matching over 8 bases. CDR3 length: 15 residues. The V segment lost 0 bases and the J segment 5 bases; nucleotides outside the gene matches: 5. Germline loops: CDR1 WNHNN, CDR2 SYGVQD (reference sequence). CDR3 nucleotide sequence: TGCGCCAGCAGTGAGTCTACAGGGGGGAATACTGAAGCTTTCTTT. This codes for CASSESTGGNTEAFF.

This clone occurred a few times. The chain is built from TRBV6-6 and TRBJ2-7; 9 positions agree with TRBD2. The germline V gene encodes CDR1 MNHNY and CDR2 SVGAGI (reference sequence). The CDR3 runs to 14 residues. J lost 0 bases, V lost 8 bases, and 5 bases had no gene match. This CDR3 reads CASCRTSASYEQYF. The DNA for the CDR3 is TGTGCCAGCTGCCGGACTAGCGCCTCCTACGAGCAGTACTTC.

The V and J genes are TRBV6-5 and TRBJ2-7; perhaps TRBD1 as D (6 bases). V lost 2 bases and J lost 3, with 11 bases in between. The CDR3 covers 14 residues. Per germline, CDR1 MNHEY and CDR2 SVGAGI. In DNA form, the CDR3 reads TGTGCCAGCAGTTACGCCAAACAGGGCTACGAGCAGTACTTC. Amino acids: CASSYAKQGYEQYF.

This clone was observed a few times. A much bigger clone sits one base away, suggesting this may be a read error. The same CDR3 can be traced to other DNA sequences in this sample. This chain connects TRBV4-1 to TRBJ2-3; no clear D gene. V was clipped by 0 bases and J by 4 bases, with 5 bases between them. This CDR3 is 13 amino acids long. Germline CDR1 is MGHRA and CDR2 is YSYEKL. DNA for the CDR3: TGCGCCAGCAGCCAAGAGAGCCCAGATACGCAGTATTTT. Its protein is CASSQESPDTQYF.

The chain recombines TRBV7-8 with TRBJ2-2; perhaps D is TRBD1 or TRBD2 (6 bases each). The CDR3 loop spans 16 amino acids. V lost 1 base and J lost 6, with 15 bases in between. The germline gives CDR1 SGHVS, CDR2 FQNEAQ. This CDR3 reads CASSLESGAWAGELFF. Here the CDR3 DNA reads TGTGCCAGCAGCTTAGAGTCGGGGGCGTGGGCCGGGGAGCTGTTTTTT.

The chain has TRBV7-9 and TRBJ2-7, with no clear D. The CDR3 length is 12 residues. CDR1 and CDR2 from the germline V gene are SEHNR and FQNEAQ (reference sequence). V was shortened by 4 bases and J by 3 bases, with 7 bases between the two germline ends. The CDR3 coding sequence is TGTGCCAGCAGCTCCAGATTCTACGAGCAGTACTTC. Amino acid sequence: CASSSRFYEQYF. The full variable domain, completed using reference TRBV7-9 and TRBJ2-7, is DTGVSQNPRHKITKRGQNVTFRCDPISEHNRLYWYRQTLGQGPEFLTYFQNEAQLEKSRLLSDRFSAERPKGSFSTLEIQRTEQGDSAMYLCASSSRFYEQYFGPGTRLTVT.

The rearrangement joins TRBV9 to TRBJ1-1; D is uncertain. CDR1 SGDLS and CDR2 YYNGEE come from the germline V gene. This CDR3 is 17 amino acids long. Trimming took 6 bases from V and 0 from J, leaving 21 bases between them. CDR3 region: CASTLRSAPPMNTEAFF. The CDR3 DNA follows: TGTGCCAGCACCCTCCGGAGCGCTCCACCTATGAACACTGAAGCTTTCTTT.

The V gene is TRBV27, the J gene TRBJ1-1; no clear D. CDR3 length equals 13 residues. Trimming removed 6 bases at V and 8 bases at J, with 16 bases between. Germline V gene data show CDR1 as MNHEY and CDR2 as SMNVEV (reference sequence). The CDR3 loop is CASRTTRSNEAFF. DNA of the CDR3: TGTGCCAGCAGAACCACAAGGAGTAACGAAGCTTTCTTT.

V and J are TRBV6-1 and TRBJ2-5, with TRBD1 matching 9 bases. The length of the CDR3 is 15 residues. V shed 2 bases and J 5 bases; nucleotides not matched to a gene: 6. CDR1 and CDR2 from the germline V gene are MNHNS and SASEGT. The CDR3, as DNA: TGTGCCAGCAGTGAAAAAGGGACAGGGAGGGAGACCCAGTACTTC. This codes for CASSEKGTGRETQYF.

This chain joins TRBV27 and TRBJ2-7; D remains ambiguous. V dropped 6 bases and J dropped 7 bases, with 22 bases sitting between them. The CDR3 runs to 15 residues. Germline V gene sequence: CDR1 MNHEY, CDR2 SMNVEV (reference sequence). This CDR3 reads CASRGTDLPPWEQYF. In DNA form, the CDR3 reads TGTGCCAGCAGAGGCACGGATCTTCCTCCGTGGGAGCAGTACTTC.